Below, 11 T cell receptor beta chains from the same sample are listed, as sequenced in a study of cytomegalovirus exposure and HLA in healthy donors. Primers included in the PCR were 60 Vbeta and 13 Jbeta primers. Clones were sequenced by immunoSEQ multiplex PCR, and TCRdb holds only the in-frame ones, with some missing. The table records roughly 150,000 clones, more than 65% of them present only once. The specimen was PBMCs. Every receptor here comes from a man aged 18-30 years in good health and CMV-seropositive.

The rearrangement links TRBV25-1 to TRBJ2-1, with 10 bases matching TRBD2. J gave up 4 bases and V 4 bases, and 7 bases lay outside the gene matches. The CDR3 has 16 amino acids. Germline CDR1 MGHDK, CDR2 SYGVNS. Here the CDR3 DNA reads TGTGCCAGCAGTGCCCTAGAGCGGGAGGGATACAATGAGCAGTTCTTC. Its translation is CASSALEREGYNEQFF. Together with reference TRBV25-1 and TRBJ2-1, the CDR3 gives the full variable domain: EADIYQTPRYLVIGTGKKITLECSQTMGHDKMYWYQQDPGMELHLIHYSYGVNSTEKGDLSSESTVSRIRTEHFPLTLESARPSHTSQYLCASSALEREGYNEQFFGPGTRLTVL.

The J gene is TRBJ2-1, the V gene TRBV2; D is possibly TRBD2 (7 bases). The CDR3 has 15 residues. The V gene's germline CDR1 is SNHLY and CDR2 FYNNEI. V was pared by 4 bases and J by 0 bases, with 10 bases between. Here the CDR3 DNA reads TGTGCCAGCAGTGCCCGGGGGGCCTCCTACAATGAGCAGTTCTTC. This translates into CASSARGASYNEQFF.

J is TRBJ1-3 and V is TRBV16; D is unclear. In germline, CDR1 is KGHSY, CDR2 FQNENV. This CDR3 contains 15 residues. The ends were cut back, 4 bases at V and 4 bases at J, with 14 bases in the middle. The CDR3 here is CASSPRIEAGNTIYF. CDR3 DNA sequence: TGTGCCAGCAGCCCTCGTATCGAGGCCGGAAACACCATATATTTT. Variable domain in full (rest from reference TRBV16 and TRBJ1-3): GEEVAQTPKHLVRGEGQKAKLYCAPIKGHSYVFWYQQVLKNEFKFLISFQNENVFDETGMPKERFSAKCLPNSPCSLEIQATKLEDSAVYFCASSPRIEAGNTIYFGEGSWLTVV.

This chain connects TRBV14 to TRBJ1-1; the match to TRBD1 covers 10 bases. Losses at the gene ends were 5 bases for V and 0 bases for J; bases not matched to a gene: 6. The CDR3 has 16 residues. Germline loops: CDR1 SGHDN, CDR2 FVKESK. CDR3 DNA: TGTGCCAGCAGCGAAGGGACAGGGGAGATGAACACTGAAGCTTTCTTT. Protein sequence: CASSEGTGEMNTEAFF.

This chain joins TRBV29-1 and TRBJ1-1; TRBD1 aligns across 7 bases. V shed 6 bases and J 3 bases; nucleotides not matched to a gene: 4. The CDR3 totals 12 residues. Germline CDR1 and CDR2: SQVTM and ANQGSEA. This CDR3 reads CSVLQGYTEAFF. CDR3 coding DNA: TGCAGCGTATTACAGGGGTACACTGAAGCTTTCTTT.

V is TRBV5-1 and J is TRBJ2-3, with TRBD2 identical over 7 bases. CDR3 size: 15 residues. Per the germline V gene, CDR1 is SGHRS and CDR2 is YFSETQ. Trimming removed 2 bases from V and 2 bases from J; junction bases left unmatched: 5. CDR3: CASSLGGRTTDTQYF. For the CDR3, the DNA is TGCGCCAGCAGCTTAGGCGGGAGAACCACAGATACGCAGTATTTT.

The chain recombines TRBV20-1 with TRBJ2-1; possible D gene TRBD1, 6 bases. The germline V and J ends were trimmed by 5 bases and 7 bases, with 9 bases remaining between them. Germline V gene lookup returns CDR1 DFQATT and CDR2 SNEGSKA (reference sequence). The CDR3 runs to 11 residues. The CDR3 coding sequence is TGCAGTGCTGGGGGCGCGAATGAGCAGTTCTTC. Its protein product is CSAGGANEQFF.

In its sample, this clone was seen a few times. The chain is built from TRBV18 and TRBJ1-1; D is perhaps TRBD1 (6 bases). Per the germline V gene, CDR1 is KGHSH and CDR2 is LQKENI. This CDR3 has 16 residues. Trimming removed 6 bases at V and 0 bases at J, with 17 bases between. DNA for the CDR3: TGTGCCAGCTCCTGGACTGAGGGGACAATGAACACTGAAGCTTTCTTT. This sequence encodes CASSWTEGTMNTEAFF.

The chain is built from TRBV19 and TRBJ1-2; TRBD1 matches 8 bases. After removal of 3 bases from V and 4 bases from J, the junction contained 7 bases not matched to a gene. CDR1 and CDR2 from the germline V gene are LNHDA and SQIVND (reference sequence). The CDR3 has 15 residues. The CDR3 spells CASSIGPGGAYGYTF. The CDR3 nucleotides read TGTGCCAGTAGTATCGGTCCAGGGGGCGCCTATGGCTACACCTTC.

The rearrangement joins TRBV13 to TRBJ2-1; possible D gene TRBD1, 6 bases. The CDR3 totals 16 residues. Trimming shortened V by 8 bases and J by 1 base, and 18 bases separated the two germline ends. Germline loops: CDR1 PRHDT, CDR2 FYEKMQ (reference sequence). Written as DNA, the CDR3 is TGTGCCAGCTCCCCCGAGGACAGAGGGTCCTACAATGAGCAGTTCTTC. Protein: CASSPEDRGSYNEQFF.

The genes are TRBV7-8 and TRBJ1-1, with unresolved D. V lost 1 base, J lost 11 bases, and 11 bases lay in between. Germline V gene lookup returns CDR1 SGHVS and CDR2 FQNEAQ. The CDR3 sequence is 12 residues long. CDR3 coding DNA: TGTGCCAGCAGCTTAGACCGGGATTGGGCTTTCTTT. The encoded protein is CASSLDRDWAFF. The whole variable domain, remainder taken from reference TRBV7-8 and TRBJ1-1, is GAGVSQSPRYKVAKRGQDVALRCDPISGHVSLFWYQQALGQGPEFLTYFQNEAQLDKSGLPSDRFFAERPEGSVSTLKIQRTQQEDSAVYLCASSLDRDWAFFGQGTRLTVV.